The rows below give T cell receptor beta chains drawn from one sample of a study of blood T cell repertoires in COVID-19. Here immunoSEQ multiplex PCR was the method, and the copy in TCRdb shows in-frame clones only, minus some. Among about 240,000 clones, over 65% were seen once, and the ten largest hold around 3.4%. Sequencing was performed on peripheral blood. These receptors were taken from a woman over 75 with acute or convalescent COVID-19. The CDR3 runs from the conserved cysteine through the conserved F or W. The D gene is left open where the match is weak. For some rows the clone size is stated as once, few or many, or as a class when expanded; others skip it.

>14|.|TRBV11-2|TRBJ2-5|TRBD2
CASSPPLARETQYF
TGTGCCAGCAGCCCCCCACTAGCGAGGGAGACCCAGTACTTC
>13|.|TRBV19|TRBJ2-5|.
CASSILQGGTQYF
TGTGCCAGTAGTATTTTGCAGGGAGGGACCCAGTACTTC
>14|.|TRBV2|TRBJ2-7|TRBD1
CAGRPGQGRREQYF
TGTGCCGGCAGACCGGGACAGGGGCGCCGCGAGCAGTACTTC
>17|few|TRBV4-3|TRBJ2-7|TRBD1
CASSRGAGGMPNYEQYF
TGCGCCAGCAGCCGAGGAGCAGGGGGCATGCCCAACTACGAGCAGTACTTC
>15|.|TRBV3-1/TRBV3-2|TRBJ1-6|TRBD1
CASSQQGARNSPLHF
TGTGCCAGCAGCCAGCAGGGGGCGCGTAATTCACCCCTCCACTTT
>15|.|TRBV6-1|TRBJ2-5|.
CASSEGLVQQETQYF
TGTGCCAGCAGTGAGGGCTTAGTACAGCAAGAGACCCAGTACTTC
>14|.|TRBV5-3|TRBJ2-7|TRBD1
CARSLAVRGYEQYF
TGTGCCAGAAGCTTGGCGGTCAGGGGGTACGAGCAGTACTTC
>13|.|TRBV9|TRBJ2-7|TRBD1
CASSTDRGLEQYF
TGTGCCAGCAGCACCGACAGGGGGCTCGAGCAGTACTTC
>15|.|TRBV20-1|TRBJ1-6|TRBD1
CSASPASGTGGPLHF
TGCAGTGCTAGTCCTGCTAGCGGGACAGGTGGACCCCTCCACTTT
>14|.|TRBV5-1|TRBJ2-3|TRBD2
CASRTSGNTDTQYF
TGCGCCAGCCGGACTAGCGGAAACACAGATACGCAGTATTTT
>15|.|TRBV6-5|TRBJ1-2|TRBD1
CASRTGGALGYGYTF
TGTGCCAGCAGAACAGGGGGCGCTTTGGGCTATGGCTACACCTTC
>17|.|TRBV21-1|TRBJ2-7|.
CASSALVPLGPTYEQYF
TGTGCCAGCAGCGCCCTAGTGCCCCTAGGCCCCACCTACGAGCAGTACTTC
>18|.|TRBV3-1/TRBV3-2|TRBJ2-6|TRBD1
CASSQGKTGFPGANVLTF
TGTGCCAGCAGCCAAGGCAAGACAGGGTTTCCTGGGGCCAACGTCCTGACTTTC
>15|.|TRBV5-6|TRBJ2-3|TRBD1
CASSLALHRGDTQYF
TGTGCCAGCAGCTTGGCCCTACACAGGGGAGATACGCAGTATTTT
>16|few|TRBV14|TRBJ2-1|TRBD2
CASSQDRLAGVDEQFF
TGTGCCAGCAGCCAAGATCGGCTAGCGGGAGTCGATGAGCAGTTCTTC
>13|.|TRBV7-3|TRBJ2-5|TRBD1
CASSLDREETQYF
TGTGCCAGCAGCTTAGACAGGGAGGAGACCCAGTACTTC
>13|.|TRBV12-3/TRBV12-4|TRBJ2-2|.
CASSLGGPGELFF
TGTGCCAGCAGTTTGGGGGGACCCGGGGAGCTGTTTTTT
>16|few|TRBV19|TRBJ1-1|TRBD1
CASSRGTGLLDTEAFF
TGTGCCAGTAGCAGGGGGACAGGTCTTTTGGACACTGAAGCTTTCTTT
>17|.|TRBV7-2|TRBJ1-3|.
CASSQNSGIISGNTIYF
TGTGCCAGCAGCCAAAACTCAGGGATAATCTCTGGAAACACCATATATTTT
>16|.|TRBV19|TRBJ2-1|TRBD2
CASSRLAGGLFNEQFF
TGTGCCAGTAGTCGTTTAGCGGGAGGGCTCTTCAATGAGCAGTTCTTC
>17|.|TRBV2|TRBJ1-3|.
CASSGFQGLSAGNTIYF
TGTGCCAGCAGTGGTTTCCAGGGACTGTCGGCTGGAAACACCATATATTTT
>14|.|TRBV5-5|TRBJ1-1|TRBD1
CASSLADRSTEAFF
TGTGCCAGCAGCTTGGCGGACAGGAGCACTGAAGCTTTCTTT
>14|.|TRBV6-6|TRBJ2-2|TRBD1
CASTKTGSTGELFF
TGTGCCAGCACGAAGACAGGGAGCACCGGGGAGCTGTTTTTT
>16|.|TRBV4-1|TRBJ2-7|TRBD2
CASSPGGSGRIGEQYF
TGCGCCAGCAGCCCCGGAGGTAGCGGGAGGATTGGCGAGCAGTACTTC
>20|.|TRBV7-3|TRBJ1-6|.
CASSATAFVQGFPYNSPLHF
TGTGCCAGCAGCGCTACCGCATTCGTCCAGGGGTTCCCCTATAATTCACCCCTCCACTTT
>15|.|TRBV5-4|TRBJ2-3|.
CASSARTESTDTQYF
TGTGCCAGCAGCGCCCGGACAGAGAGCACAGATACGCAGTATTTT
>11|.|TRBV29-1|TRBJ1-1|TRBD1
CSVTGSTEAFF
TGCAGCGTGACAGGGAGCACTGAAGCTTTCTTT
>14|.|TRBV2|TRBJ1-1|.
CASSESAGNTEAFF
TGTGCCAGCAGTGAATCGGCAGGGAACACTGAAGCTTTCTTT
>15|.|TRBV25-1|TRBJ1-1|TRBD1
CASSELGTGIFGAFF
TGTGCCAGCAGTGAATTAGGGACAGGGATTTTTGGAGCTTTCTTT
>16|.|TRBV3-1/TRBV3-2|TRBJ1-4|.
CASSQDGRGPNEKLFF
TGTGCCAGCAGCCAAGATGGGAGGGGCCCTAATGAAAAACTGTTTTTT
>15|.|TRBV6-2/TRBV6-3|TRBJ1-4|.
CASSYSSLGNEKLFF
TGTGCCAGCAGTTACTCGAGTCTTGGTAATGAAAAACTGTTTTTT
>15|.|TRBV5-1|TRBJ2-7|.
CASSLGLLATYEQYF
TGCGCCAGCAGCTTGGGTCTCTTAGCTACCTACGAGCAGTACTTC
>15|few|TRBV7-9|TRBJ2-5|TRBD2
CASSLSGRALETQYF
TGTGCCAGCAGCCTTAGCGGGAGGGCTCTGGAGACCCAGTACTTC
>14|few|TRBV6-5|TRBJ2-3|TRBD2
CASSLAVSTDTQYF
TGTGCCAGCAGCCTAGCGGTTAGCACAGATACGCAGTATTTT
>15|.|TRBV7-9|TRBJ2-7|.
CASSLVAGSPYEQYF
TGTGCCAGCAGCTTAGTGGCAGGAAGTCCCTACGAGCAGTACTTC
>14|.|TRBV3-1/TRBV3-2|TRBJ1-1|.
CASSRLQGGTEAFF
TGTGCCAGCAGCCGATTACAGGGCGGGACTGAAGCTTTCTTT
>12|once|TRBV12-3/TRBV12-4|TRBJ2-2|.
CASAGSIGELFF
TGTGCCAGCGCAGGGTCTATCGGGGAGCTGTTTTTT
>15|few|TRBV20-1|TRBJ1-5|TRBD1
CSASTVRGRNQPQHF
TGCAGTGCTAGTACTGTCAGGGGGCGAAATCAGCCCCAGCATTTT
>15|.|TRBV7-2|TRBJ1-1|.
CASSFRQTANTEAFF
TGTGCCAGCAGCTTCCGACAGACTGCAAACACTGAAGCTTTCTTT
>13|.|TRBV6-1|TRBJ1-2|.
CASSEQGSYGYTF
TGTGCCAGCAGTGAACAGGGATCTTATGGCTACACCTTC
>17|few|TRBV7-9|TRBJ2-3|TRBD2
CASSLTSGRVSTDTQYF
TGTGCCAGCAGCTTGACTAGCGGGAGGGTCAGCACAGATACGCAGTATTTT
>15|.|TRBV25-1|TRBJ1-1|TRBD1
CASGRQGRSGTEAFF
TGTGCCAGCGGCCGACAGGGGAGGTCTGGCACTGAAGCTTTCTTT
>15|.|TRBV2|TRBJ2-7|.
CASSEGQPISYEQYF
TGTGCCAGCAGTGAAGGACAGCCCATATCCTACGAGCAGTACTTC
>13|.|TRBV19|TRBJ1-2|.
CASSIGAAYGYTF
TGTGCCAGTAGTATTGGCGCGGCCTATGGCTACACCTTC
>16|.|TRBV5-1|TRBJ2-5|TRBD2
CASSLTSGGLRETQYF
TGCGCCAGCAGCTTAACTAGCGGGGGGTTGAGAGAGACCCAGTACTTC
>15|.|TRBV6-5|TRBJ2-7|TRBD1
CASAKRGVQGDEQYF
TGTGCCAGCGCTAAAAGGGGGGTACAGGGGGACGAGCAGTACTTC
>13|.|TRBV5-1|TRBJ2-7|TRBD2
CASSPGRGYEQYF
TGCGCCAGCAGCCCTGGGAGGGGCTACGAGCAGTACTTC
>13|.|TRBV30|TRBJ1-6|.
CAGKQELYSPLHF
TGTGCCGGGAAACAGGAGCTCTATTCACCCCTCCACTTT
>12|.|TRBV29-1|TRBJ1-3|.
CSVDTGMGTIYF
TGCAGCGTTGATACAGGGATGGGCACCATATATTTT
>15|.|TRBV5-1|TRBJ2-5|.
CASSLTGQIQETQYF
TGCGCCAGCAGCTTGACTGGACAGATCCAAGAGACCCAGTACTTC
>13|.|TRBV12-3/TRBV12-4|TRBJ1-1|TRBD1
CASSSTGGTEAFF
TGTGCCAGCAGTTCGACAGGGGGCACTGAAGCTTTCTTT
>16|.|TRBV7-2|TRBJ1-1|.
CASSPDQRGTPVGAFF
TGTGCCAGCAGCCCCGACCAGCGGGGGACCCCTGTAGGAGCTTTCTTT
>15|.|TRBV7-2|TRBJ1-6|TRBD1
CASRGDRGETSPLHF
TGTGCCAGCAGGGGGGACAGGGGGGAGACTTCACCCCTCCACTTT
>14|.|TRBV7-2|TRBJ1-2|.
CASSLSREVYGYTF
TGTGCCAGCAGCTTATCTCGGGAGGTCTATGGCTACACCTTC
>15|.|TRBV6-2/TRBV6-3|TRBJ1-1|.
CASSSAGLGNTEAFF
TGTGCCAGCAGTTCCGCCGGGTTGGGGAACACTGAAGCTTTCTTT